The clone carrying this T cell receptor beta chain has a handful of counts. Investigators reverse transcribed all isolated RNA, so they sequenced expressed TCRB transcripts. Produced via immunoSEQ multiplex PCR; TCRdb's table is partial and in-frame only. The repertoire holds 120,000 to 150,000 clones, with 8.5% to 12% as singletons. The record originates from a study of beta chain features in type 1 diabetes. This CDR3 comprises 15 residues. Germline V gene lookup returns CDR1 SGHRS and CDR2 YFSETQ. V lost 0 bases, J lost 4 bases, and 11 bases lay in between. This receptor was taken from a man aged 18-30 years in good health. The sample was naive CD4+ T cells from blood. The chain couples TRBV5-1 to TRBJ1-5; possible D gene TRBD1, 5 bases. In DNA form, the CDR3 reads TGCGCCAGCAGCTTGGCCGCAGGGTCAAATCAGCCCCAGCATTTT. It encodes CASSLAAGSNQPQHF. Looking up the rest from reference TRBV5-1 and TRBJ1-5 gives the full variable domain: KAGVTQTPRYLIKTRGQQVTLSCSPISGHRSVSWYQQTPGQGLQFLFEYFSETQRNKGNFPGRFSGRQFSNSRSEMNVSTLELGDSALYLCASSLAAGSNQPQHFGDGTRLSIL.